One and the same sample provided the 12 T cell receptor beta chains below, sequenced in a study of T-cell memory formation after mild COVID-19. Each CDR3 protein gets one entry after TCRdb re-called the 5' RACE reads with MiXCR. The sample lists under 250,000 distinct CDR3 sequences, about 10% seen once, with 3% to 3.5% in the top ten. The material sequenced was PBMCs or a T cell subset sorted from them (not recorded which). The receptors were gathered from a man between 18 and 29 years old who had mild COVID-19 (a few samples of this study predate the infection). Cell type and time point are not known.

This clonotype came up many times. The chain carries TRBV14 and TRBJ2-5; 13 bases fit TRBD2. Per the germline V gene, CDR1 is SGHDN and CDR2 is FVKESK. This CDR3 has 16 amino acids. The ends lost 1 base at V and 3 bases at J; junction bases unmatched: 2. The CDR3: CASSQGLAGGKETQYF. The DNA of the CDR3 is TGTGCCAGCAGCCAAGGACTAGCGGGGGGTAAAGAGACCCAGTACTTC.

This clonotype was seen more than once but under ten times. The rearrangement uses TRBV4-1 and TRBJ2-3; maybe TRBD2 (5 bases). CDR1 is MGHRA, CDR2 YSYEKL, per germline. The CDR3 extends over 16 amino acids. The V and J ends lost 0 bases and 0 bases respectively, with 10 bases between them. The CDR3 DNA follows: TGCGCCAGCAGCCAAGAGACTATTCCTAGCACAGATACGCAGTATTTT. It encodes CASSQETIPSTDTQYF.

This clonotype occurred many times. V usage is TRBV11-2 and J usage is TRBJ2-3; 8 nucleotides agree with TRBD2. Germline V gene sequence: CDR1 SGHAT, CDR2 FQNNGV. The CDR3 contains 15 residues. V trimming: 7 bases; J trimming: 4 bases; junction bases outside the gene matches: 10. The CDR3: CASTPRLARPDTQYF. CDR3 coding DNA: TGTGCCAGCACCCCTAGACTAGCGCGCCCAGATACGCAGTATTTT.

This clonotype was observed a handful of times. This chain links TRBV28 with TRBJ1-6, with 12 positions matching TRBD1. CDR1 MDHEN and CDR2 SYDVKM come from the germline V gene. The junction had 11 bases not matched to a gene; V was cut back by 5 bases and J by 6 bases. This CDR3 region has 18 residues. DNA for the CDR3: TGTGCCAGCAGTGTCGCCTCAGGGACAGGGGGCGGTAATTCACCCCTCCACTTT. It is translated as CASSVASGTGGGNSPLHF.

The chain links TRBV6-6 to TRBJ2-5; TRBD1 matches at 12 bases. The CDR3 extends over 15 amino acids. V trimming: 4 bases; J trimming: 1 base; junction bases outside the gene matches: 1. The germline V gene has CDR1 MNHNY and CDR2 SVGAGI (reference sequence). This CDR3 reads CASSWGQGAQETQYF. Written as DNA, the CDR3 is TGTGCCAGCAGTTGGGGACAGGGGGCCCAAGAGACCCAGTACTTC.

V and J are TRBV12-5 and TRBJ1-1; D remains ambiguous. There are 12 residues in the CDR3. V lost 0 bases, J lost 1 base, and 0 bases lay in between. Germline CDR1 reads LGHNT; CDR2 reads FRNRAP. CDR3 DNA: TGTGCTAGTGGTTTGGTGAACACTGAAGCTTTCTTT. Protein product: CASGLVNTEAFF.

This clonotype has a handful of counts. The V call is TRBV5-1, the J call TRBJ1-1; no definite D call. V was clipped by 5 bases and J by 0 bases, with 11 bases between them. The germline V gene has CDR1 SGHRS and CDR2 YFSETQ. This CDR3 is built from 14 residues. For the CDR3, the DNA is TGCGCCAGCAGTGCCGGGCCGTTGAACACTGAAGCTTTCTTT. Its translation: CASSAGPLNTEAFF.

The CDR3 protein is CATSRVGGGVANEQFF. The CDR3 region has the DNA TGTGCCACCAGCAGAGTGGGCGGGGGGGTAGCCAATGAGCAGTTCTTC. The V and J genes are TRBV15 and TRBJ2-1; TRBD2 matches at 9 bases. CDR1 and CDR2 from the germline V gene are LNHNV and YYDKDF (reference sequence). The V gene end was trimmed by 1 base and the J gene end by 6 bases; junction bases not matched to a gene: 7. The CDR3 extends over 16 amino acids.

This chain uses TRBV7-2 with TRBJ2-5; 12 bases line up with TRBD2. The J call is in doubt because the DNA end fits TRBJ2-1 better. CDR3 length: 14 residues. From germline, CDR1 is SGHTA and CDR2 FQGNSA. DNA for the CDR3: TGTGCCAGTAGGGGACTAGCGGGCTTCGGGGCCCAGTTCTTC. Amino acid sequence: CASRGLAGFGAQFF.

This clonotype came up many times. The rearrangement uses TRBV12-3 or TRBV12-4 and TRBJ2-1; D might be TRBD2 (7 bases). V lost 3 bases and J lost 7, with 10 bases in between. The length of the CDR3 is 13 residues. CDR3 nucleotide sequence: TGTGCCAGCAGTTTGCGGGGGCTGAATGAGCAGTTCTTC. Amino acids: CASSLRGLNEQFF.

This clonotype has at least ten counts. The CDR3 coding sequence is TGTGCCAGCAGCCAAGATGTAGTACGCACAGATACGCAGTATTTT. This codes for CASSQDVVRTDTQYF. The chain links TRBV3-1 to TRBJ2-3; D gene ambiguous. The CDR3 extends over 15 amino acids. V was trimmed by 0 bases and J by 1 base, leaving 8 bases between them. Germline V lookup: CDR1 LGHDT, CDR2 YNNKEL (reference sequence).

In this sample, this clonotype turned up a few times. The J gene is TRBJ2-2, the V gene TRBV12-3 or TRBV12-4; TRBD1 matches 7 bases. With V trimmed by 10 bases and J by 8 bases, 7 bases remained unmatched. The CDR3 length is 12 residues. In DNA form, the CDR3 reads TGTGCCATCAAGGGGGCGGTTGGGGAGCTGTTTTTT. This sequence encodes CAIKGAVGELFF.